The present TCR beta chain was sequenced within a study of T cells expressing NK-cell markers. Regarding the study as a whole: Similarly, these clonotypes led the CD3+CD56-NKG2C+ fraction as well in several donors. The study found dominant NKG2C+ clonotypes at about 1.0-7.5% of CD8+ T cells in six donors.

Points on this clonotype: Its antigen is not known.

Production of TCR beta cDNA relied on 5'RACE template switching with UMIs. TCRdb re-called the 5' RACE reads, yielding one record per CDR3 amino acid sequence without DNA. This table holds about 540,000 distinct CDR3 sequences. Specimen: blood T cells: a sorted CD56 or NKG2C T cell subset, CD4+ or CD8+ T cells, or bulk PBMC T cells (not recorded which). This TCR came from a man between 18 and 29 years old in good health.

CDR3 residues: CSAGQGSAKNIQYF. V usage is TRBV29-1 and J usage is TRBJ2-4; TCRdb proposes TRBD1, but this gene call is untestable without DNA. The V gene's germline CDR1 is SQVTM and CDR2 ANQGSEA. This CDR3 has 14 amino acids. Together with reference TRBV29-1 and TRBJ2-4, the CDR3 gives the full variable domain: SAVISQKPSRDICQRGTSLTIQCQVDSQVTMMFWYRQQPGQSLTLIATANQGSEATYESGFVIDKFPISRPNLTFSTLTVSNMSPEDSSIYLCSAGQGSAKNIQYFGAGTRLSVL.